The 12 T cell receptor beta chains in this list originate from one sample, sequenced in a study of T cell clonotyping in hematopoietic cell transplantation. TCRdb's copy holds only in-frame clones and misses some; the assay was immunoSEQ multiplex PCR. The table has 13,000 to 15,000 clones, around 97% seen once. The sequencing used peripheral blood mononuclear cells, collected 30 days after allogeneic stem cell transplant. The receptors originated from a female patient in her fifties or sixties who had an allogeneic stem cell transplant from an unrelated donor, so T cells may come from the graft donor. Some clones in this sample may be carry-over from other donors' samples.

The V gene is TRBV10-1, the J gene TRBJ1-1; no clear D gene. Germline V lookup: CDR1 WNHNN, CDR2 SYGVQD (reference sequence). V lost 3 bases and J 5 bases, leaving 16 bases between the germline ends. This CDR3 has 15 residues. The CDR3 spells CASSETPTSPTEAFF. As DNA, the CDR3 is TGCGCCAGCAGTGAAACTCCTACTTCCCCAACTGAAGCTTTCTTT.

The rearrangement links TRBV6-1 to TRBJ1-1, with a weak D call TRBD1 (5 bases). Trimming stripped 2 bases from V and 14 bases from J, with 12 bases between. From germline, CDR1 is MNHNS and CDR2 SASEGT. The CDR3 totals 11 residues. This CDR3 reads CASSEQGLVFF. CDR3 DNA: TGTGCCAGCAGTGAACAGGGTTTGGTATTCTTT.

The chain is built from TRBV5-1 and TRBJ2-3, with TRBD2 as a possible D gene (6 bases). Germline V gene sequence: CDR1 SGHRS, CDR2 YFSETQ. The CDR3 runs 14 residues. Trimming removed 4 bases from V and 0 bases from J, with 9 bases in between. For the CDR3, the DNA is TGCGCCAGCAGCCGGGACTTTAGCACAGATACGCAGTATTTT. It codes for CASSRDFSTDTQYF.

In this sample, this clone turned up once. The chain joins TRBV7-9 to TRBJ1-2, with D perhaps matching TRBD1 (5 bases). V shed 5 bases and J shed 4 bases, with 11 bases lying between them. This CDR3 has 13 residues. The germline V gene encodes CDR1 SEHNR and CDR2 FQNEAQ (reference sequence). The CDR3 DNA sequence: TGTGCCAGCAGCGTTCAGGGTACCTATGGCTACACCTTC. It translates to CASSVQGTYGYTF.

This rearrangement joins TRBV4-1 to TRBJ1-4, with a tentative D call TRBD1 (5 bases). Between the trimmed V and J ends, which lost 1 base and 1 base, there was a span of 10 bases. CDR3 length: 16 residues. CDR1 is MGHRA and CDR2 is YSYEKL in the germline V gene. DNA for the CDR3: TGCGCCAGCAGCCAAGTGGGGCCAGGAACTAATGAAAAACTGTTTTTT. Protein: CASSQVGPGTNEKLFF.

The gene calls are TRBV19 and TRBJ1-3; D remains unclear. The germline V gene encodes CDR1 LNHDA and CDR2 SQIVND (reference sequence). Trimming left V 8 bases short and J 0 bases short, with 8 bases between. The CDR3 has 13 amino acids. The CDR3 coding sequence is TGTGCCAGTCGAGTTGTCTCTGGAAACACCATATATTTT. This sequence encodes CASRVVSGNTIYF.

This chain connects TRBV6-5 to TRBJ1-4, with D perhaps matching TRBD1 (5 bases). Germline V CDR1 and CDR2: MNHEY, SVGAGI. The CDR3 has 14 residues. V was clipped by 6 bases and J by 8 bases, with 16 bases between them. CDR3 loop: CASRGEGSGEKLFF. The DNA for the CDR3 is TGTGCCAGCAGGGGGGAGGGTAGTGGCGAAAAACTGTTTTTT.

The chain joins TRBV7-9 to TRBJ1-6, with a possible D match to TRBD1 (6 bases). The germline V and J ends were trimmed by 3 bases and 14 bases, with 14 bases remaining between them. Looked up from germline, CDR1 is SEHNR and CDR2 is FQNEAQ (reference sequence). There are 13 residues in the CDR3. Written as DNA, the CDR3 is TGTGCCAGCAGCTTCTCTGGACAGCGCGCCCTCCACTTT. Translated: CASSFSGQRALHF.

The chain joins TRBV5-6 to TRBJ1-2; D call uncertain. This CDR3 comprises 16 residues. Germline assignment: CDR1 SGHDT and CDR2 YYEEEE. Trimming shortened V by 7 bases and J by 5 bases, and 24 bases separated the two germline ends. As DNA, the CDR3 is TGTGCCAGCCGTCTCTTGGAGGGCAGGATAACGTATGGCTACACCTTC. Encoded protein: CASRLLEGRITYGYTF.

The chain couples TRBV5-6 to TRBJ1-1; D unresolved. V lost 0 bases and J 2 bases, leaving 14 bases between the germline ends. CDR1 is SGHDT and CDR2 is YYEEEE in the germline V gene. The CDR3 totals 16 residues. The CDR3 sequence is CASSLAASKRNTEAFF. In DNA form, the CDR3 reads TGTGCCAGCAGCTTGGCCGCCAGTAAAAGAAACACTGAAGCTTTCTTT.

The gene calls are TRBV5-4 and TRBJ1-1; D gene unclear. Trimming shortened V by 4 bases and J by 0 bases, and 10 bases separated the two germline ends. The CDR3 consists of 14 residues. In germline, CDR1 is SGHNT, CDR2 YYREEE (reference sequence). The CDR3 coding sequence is TGTGCCAGCAGCAGGGTAGGGCTGAACACTGAAGCTTTCTTT. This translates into CASSRVGLNTEAFF.

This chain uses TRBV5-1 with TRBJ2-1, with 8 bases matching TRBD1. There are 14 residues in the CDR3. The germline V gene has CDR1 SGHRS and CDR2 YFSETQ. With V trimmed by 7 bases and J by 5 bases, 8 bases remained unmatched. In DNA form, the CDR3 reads TGCGCCAGCCGGCAGGGGGCCGTGGACAATGAGCAGTTCTTC. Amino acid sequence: CASRQGAVDNEQFF.